This T cell receptor beta chain was recovered during a study of shared clonotypes between healthy human individuals (dated by TCRdb to between 2020 and 2021). The study in broad terms: The cohort comprised a couple of women and a few men aged 18 to 49 years. Each donor's leukapheresis produced roughly between roughly 0.85 and 9 billion PBMCs. To increase sequencing depth and limit assay-specific biases, different laboratories used diverse techniques to prepare libraries and sequence TCR repertoires. For each donor, CD4 naive and CD4 memory were each run on three plates, CD8 naive on two plates, and CD8 memory on one plate. To estimate repertoire size and how much clonotypes are shared between individuals, the study performed deep sequencing of blood TCR repertoires from 4 to 6 healthy adults. The study at large found these results: Based on pairwise subsampling, the degree of clonotype sharing among donors was expected to be affected by sequencing depth. Because the study included a small number of donors, the genetic and exposure-history diversity represented was limited. Naive subsets generally had larger estimated clonotype richness than memory subsets did. Across several donors, approximately 4.9% of naive CD4, roughly 3.5% of naive CD8, roughly 2.2% of memory CD4, and under 0.45% of memory CD8 clonotypes were shared. Higher generation probabilities were observed for clonotypes shared by all four sorted-subset donors than for non-shared clonotypes. Sampling was limited to blood, and TCR repertoires in tissue likely differ from TCR repertoires in blood. Incomplete sequencing was indicated by rarefaction of sorted-subset datasets, despite the large sequencing depth.

The donors were healthy, HIV-negative adults with no recently reported acute infections or vaccinations. Every donor was a Caucasian adult living in Nashville, Tennessee, USA. CD4+ T cells were enriched by magnetic negative selection, after which naive cells were positively selected on CD45RA and the negative fraction was taken as the memory subset. Blood was obtained by leukapheresis, after which PBMCs were separated by Ficoll-Histopaque density gradient centrifugation and cryopreserved in liquid nitrogen vapor phase. Purity and quantity of every magnetically sorted T cell population were checked by analytical flow cytometry. Genomic DNA was isolated from every sorted fraction and measured by UV absorbance on a Nanodrop 2000c. Using the deep immunoSEQ assay, multiplex PCR amplified TCR CDR3 regions from genomic DNA. Extracted genomic DNA from each cell subset was distributed evenly across all wells of several immunoSEQ 96-well plates, and each plate was treated as a replicate. For sorted subsets, each replicate PCR was loaded with roughly 190 ng genomic DNA, equivalent to some 27,000 T cell genomes. The purified libraries were quantified using a Qubit 3.0 fluorometer, sized with a Bioanalyzer 2100, and then quantified again using the KAPA Library Quantification kit. Every immunoSEQ 96-well plate was sequenced on a dedicated single-read 150-cycle Illumina NextSeq 550 flow cell. The original methods were these. Because the immunoSEQ output included only junctional sequences and no quality scores, the filtering could not be the same as the filtering used for full-length reads. To assign V/J genes and CDR3, sequences were annotated using PyIR, a Python wrapper for IgBLAST v1.9, with IMGT germline references. Reads with weak V/J assignments (E-value above 1e-6), missing CDR3, stop codons, out-of-frame junctions, or ambiguous translated residues were removed. V3J clonotypes were defined by identical inferred V gene, J gene, and CDR3 amino acid sequence. Percentage overlap between repertoires was calculated by dividing the number of shared unique clonotypes by the size of the smaller repertoire. Richness of each repertoire was evaluated using RTK rarefaction, the Chao1 estimator, and Recon v2.1 estimates of unobserved clonotypes. OLGA was used to compute generation probabilities for all TCRbeta clonotypes that the gDNA method yielded from a handful of donors. Entries here come from immuneACCESS through TCRdb and include only in-frame sequences with V and J called. Some clones fail to appear in such tables; in the studies checked, an unresolved V gene covers under half of the shortfall, and the cause of the remainder is unknown. That table gives V, J and clone size, and the DNA gave D and trimming. This sample lists roughly 2,300,000 clones; 85% to 95% were detected once. The top ten clonotypes cover around 0.38% of the sample.

Remarks on this clone: Its antigen has not been determined. Base quality data are lacking; no much larger clone is found one base away.

As encoded in the germline V gene (reference sequence), CDR1 is SEHNR while CDR2 is FQNEAQ. Including cysteine and phenylalanine, the CDR3 has 14 amino acids. Only the CDR3 part of the read is kept: 42 bases, read in frame from the first base. V sheds 5 bases and J sheds 4 bases, leaving 11 bases between their ends. Sequenced: naive CD4+ T cells from PBMCs. The cell subset or site label of this sample denotes: CD45RA+ positively selected. The origin of this receptor is a man younger than 35 in good health. Some clones in this sample may be carry-over from other donors' samples. This receptor chain uses TRBV7-9 and TRBJ2-2; the best D guess is TRBD1, with 6 bases matching. The CDR3 is CASSQTGSTGELFF. The bases are TGTGCCAGCAGCCAAACAGGGAGCACCGGGGAGCTGTTTTTT. The reference TRBV7-9 and TRBJ2-2 proteins fill in what lies around the CDR3, so the full variable domain reads DTGVSQNPRHKITKRGQNVTFRCDPISEHNRLYWYRQTLGQGPEFLTYFQNEAQLEKSRLLSDRFSAERPKGSFSTLEIQRTEQGDSAMYLCASSQTGSTGELFFGEGSRLTVL.